This TCR beta chain was profiled in a study of cytomegalovirus exposure and HLA in healthy donors. Study-level results: Some public TCRs appeared in many individuals, while most sequences were rare. Later work found that TCR association rates differed between HLA loci; DRB1 had the most and HLA-C the fewest. Reportedly, fewer N-insertions than the roughly 700-donor mean appeared in an Asian-associated ancestry cluster in a later analysis.

A word on this clone: As yet, its antigen is unknown.

This CDR3 is built from 13 residues. With 5 bases clipped from V and 6 bases from J, the junction kept 4 bases outside the gene matches. The germline V gene has CDR1 SNHLY and CDR2 FYNNEI. Amplification used 60 Vbeta primers and 13 Jbeta primers. Produced via immunoSEQ multiplex PCR; TCRdb's table is partial and in-frame only. Of about 190,000 clones in the sample, roughly 88% were seen once. Sequences were obtained from PBMCs. This clonotype originated in a boy aged 2 to 9 in good health and CMV-seronegative. The chain is built from TRBV2 and TRBJ1-2; 9 bases agree with TRBD1. The CDR3 DNA follows: TGTGCCAGCAGTAAAACAGGGGGCGATGGCTACACCTTC. This sequence encodes CASSKTGGDGYTF.